These 22 T cell receptor beta chains were sequenced from one sample in a study of blood T cell repertoires in COVID-19. TCRdb's table, derived via immunoSEQ multiplex PCR, lists solely in-frame clones and lacks some. The sample includes about 280,000 clones, over 75% of them seen just once. The specimen was peripheral blood. These receptors were obtained from a man younger than 35 with active or convalescent COVID-19.

V and J are TRBV27 and TRBJ2-3; 11 bases match TRBD2. The germline V gene encodes CDR1 MNHEY and CDR2 SMNVEV (reference sequence). The CDR3 length is 19 residues. Unmatched junction bases numbered 13, after V lost 5 bases and J lost 0 bases. CDR3 loop: CASSINIAGGPSSTDTQYF. The DNA of the CDR3 is TGTGCCAGCAGTATAAATATAGCGGGGGGGCCCTCGAGCACAGATACGCAGTATTTT.

This clone was counted a single time. The chain carries TRBV9 and TRBJ1-1, with 7 bases identical to TRBD1. The CDR3 is made up of 15 amino acids. V was pared by 3 bases and J by 0 bases, with 5 bases of the junction left unmatched. CDR1 is SGDLS and CDR2 is YYNGEE in the germline V gene. CDR3 residues: CASSGTGDLNTEAFF. CDR3 nucleotides: TGTGCCAGCAGCGGAACAGGGGACTTGAACACTGAAGCTTTCTTT.

The gene calls are TRBV2 and TRBJ1-5, with a weak D call TRBD1 (5 bases). This CDR3 has 13 amino acids. Germline CDR1 reads SNHLY; CDR2 reads FYNNEI. Trimming took 10 bases from V and 3 from J, leaving 13 bases between them. The CDR3, as DNA: TGTGCCACGCATGCGGGACTCAATCAGCCCCAGCATTTT. Translated, it gives CATHAGLNQPQHF.

This clone was seen a single time. This sequence joins TRBV27 and TRBJ1-5; TRBD1 aligns across 7 bases. This CDR3 has 15 residues. J gave up 6 bases and V 3 bases, and 8 bases lay outside the gene matches. Germline CDR1 and CDR2: MNHEY and SMNVEV (reference sequence). The CDR3 reads CASSLTSGGFQPQHF. The DNA of the CDR3 is TGTGCCAGCAGTTTGACCTCAGGGGGATTTCAGCCCCAGCATTTT.

The CDR3 DNA follows: TGTGCCAGCTCACCACCGTATCTAGAGCAGTTCTTC. It yields the protein CASSPPYLEQFF. The V gene is TRBV18, the J gene TRBJ2-1, with no clear D. Germline-derived CDR1 and CDR2 are KGHSH and LQKENI. The CDR3 is 12 amino acids. V lost 0 bases, J lost 10 bases, and 7 bases lay in between. Full variable domain (remainder filled in from reference TRBV18 and TRBJ2-1): NAGVMQNPRHLVRRRGQEARLRCSPMKGHSHVYWYRQLPEEGLKFMVYLQKENIIDESGMPKERFSAEFPKEGPSILRIQQVVRGDSAAYFCASSPPYLEQFFGPGTRLTVL.

This chain links TRBV10-3 with TRBJ2-1, with 7 nucleotides matching TRBD2. The V gene's germline CDR1 is ENHRY and CDR2 SYGVKD. The CDR3 sequence is 17 residues long. Unmatched junction bases numbered 8, after V lost 3 bases and J lost 0 bases. This CDR3 is CAISESSGLSSYNEQFF. The DNA of the CDR3 is TGTGCCATCAGTGAATCTAGCGGCCTTAGCTCCTACAATGAGCAGTTCTTC.

The V call is TRBV7-9, the J call TRBJ1-2, with TRBD1 matching over 7 bases. CDR3 length: 15 amino acids. In germline, CDR1 is SEHNR, CDR2 FQNEAQ (reference sequence). V lost 6 bases and J lost 3; bases outside the gene matches: 10. The CDR3 loop reads CASRHGTELDYGYTF. Here the CDR3 DNA reads TGTGCCAGCAGACACGGGACAGAGTTAGACTATGGCTACACCTTC.

This clone has only one observation. The chain uses TRBV18 and TRBJ2-2; D gene ambiguous. The V gene's germline CDR1 is KGHSH and CDR2 LQKENI. Trimming removed 2 bases at V and 5 bases at J, with 18 bases between. This CDR3 spans 17 amino acids. This CDR3 is CASSPIQTRAGTGELFF. As DNA, the CDR3 is TGTGCCAGCTCACCAATCCAGACAAGAGCTGGAACCGGGGAGCTGTTTTTT.

This clone was recorded once. The V gene is TRBV5-1, the J gene TRBJ1-2, with D unclear. The germline V gene encodes CDR1 SGHRS and CDR2 YFSETQ. The V end lost 0 bases, the J end lost 6 bases, and 9 bases lay between the germline ends. This CDR3 is built from 13 residues. In DNA form, the CDR3 reads TGCGCCAGCAGCTTGGGGGCGGGGAATGGCTACACCTTC. Amino acids: CASSLGAGNGYTF. Drawing the rest from reference TRBV5-1 and TRBJ1-2, the complete variable domain is KAGVTQTPRYLIKTRGQQVTLSCSPISGHRSVSWYQQTPGQGLQFLFEYFSETQRNKGNFPGRFSGRQFSNSRSEMNVSTLELGDSALYLCASSLGAGNGYTFGSGTRLTVV.

The rearrangement links TRBV5-4 to TRBJ1-3; no reliable D call. Germline V CDR1 and CDR2: SGHNT, YYREEE (reference sequence). The CDR3 is 17 amino acids. V lost 2 bases and J 1 base, leaving 16 bases between the germline ends. The CDR3, as DNA: TGTGCCAGCAGCTTTCAGTCCTGGAGCGTTTCTGGAAACACCATATATTTT. Residues: CASSFQSWSVSGNTIYF.

V is TRBV6-1 and J is TRBJ1-1; D is uncertain. The CDR3 is 15 amino acids. Between the trimmed V and J ends, which lost 5 bases and 0 bases, there was a span of 13 bases. From germline, CDR1 is MNHNS and CDR2 SASEGT. The chain's CDR3 is CASSPPPSVNTEAFF. DNA of the CDR3: TGTGCCAGCAGTCCCCCCCCCTCAGTGAACACTGAAGCTTTCTTT.

The chain joins TRBV5-4 to TRBJ1-3; 8 nucleotides line up with TRBD1. The CDR3 is made up of 15 amino acids. With V trimmed by 2 bases and J by 1 base, 2 bases remained unmatched. The germline gives CDR1 SGHNT, CDR2 YYREEE (reference sequence). The CDR3 region is CASSFTGGSGNTIYF. The CDR3 coding sequence is TGTGCCAGCAGCTTTACAGGGGGATCTGGAAACACCATATATTTT.

V gene TRBV9 combines with J gene TRBJ2-1; 10 bases fit TRBD2. CDR1 and CDR2 from the germline V gene are SGDLS and YYNGEE. This CDR3 contains 18 residues. J lost 3 bases, V lost 4 bases, and 13 bases had no gene match. CDR3: CASSLGAGGPNFYNEQFF. Written as DNA, the CDR3 is TGTGCCAGCAGCTTGGGAGCGGGGGGGCCGAATTTCTACAATGAGCAGTTCTTC. The whole variable domain, filled in from reference TRBV9 and TRBJ2-1, reads DSGVTQTPKHLITATGQRVTLRCSPRSGDLSVYWYQQSLDQGLQFLIQYYNGEERAKGNILERFSAQQFPDLHSELNLSSLELGDSALYFCASSLGAGGPNFYNEQFFGPGTRLTVL.

The chain employs TRBV18 and TRBJ2-7; perhaps TRBD2 as D (5 bases). Per the germline V gene, CDR1 is KGHSH and CDR2 is LQKENI. The CDR3 covers 15 residues. The V end lost 3 bases, the J end lost 0 bases, and 12 bases lay between the germline ends. CDR3 DNA: TGTGCCAGCTCACCGAACAGTGGAGGCTCCTACGAGCAGTACTTC. It specifies CASSPNSGGSYEQYF.

This chain connects TRBV5-8 to TRBJ2-1; 8 nucleotides agree with TRBD2. The V segment lost 5 bases and the J segment 4 bases; nucleotides outside the gene matches: 8. CDR1 is SGHTS, CDR2 YDEGEE, per germline. This CDR3 is built from 15 residues. The chain's CDR3 is CASRETGGYYNEQFF. The CDR3 coding sequence is TGTGCCAGCAGGGAGACGGGGGGGTATTACAATGAGCAGTTCTTC.

This sequence joins TRBV19 and TRBJ1-5; tentative D call: TRBD1 (6 bases). Per germline, CDR1 LNHDA and CDR2 SQIVND (reference sequence). The CDR3 loop spans 15 amino acids. Deletions cut 6 bases from V and 0 bases from J, with 12 bases between. The CDR3, as DNA: TGTGCCAGTAGCCCGACAGGATATAGCAATCAGCCCCAGCATTTT. It is translated as CASSPTGYSNQPQHF.

The J gene is TRBJ1-2, the V gene TRBV12-5, with a possible D match to TRBD1 (5 bases). Between the trimmed V and J ends, which lost 4 bases and 1 base, there was a span of 13 bases. In germline, CDR1 is LGHNT, CDR2 FRNRAP. The CDR3 is made up of 15 amino acids. Here the CDR3 DNA reads TGTGCTAGTGGTTCCCCTGGGGCTGATAACTATGGCTACACCTTC. Its protein is CASGSPGADNYGYTF.

This clone appeared once. CDR3 DNA: TGCGCCAGCAGCTTGGCAGGGGGAAAGGGAGAGACCCAGTACTTC. Its translation is CASSLAGGKGETQYF. This chain uses TRBV5-1 with TRBJ2-5; 7 bases agree with TRBD1. V lost 0 bases and J lost 4; bases outside the gene matches: 6. CDR1 is SGHRS and CDR2 is YFSETQ in the germline V gene. The CDR3 has 15 residues. Using reference TRBV5-1 and TRBJ2-5 for the parts outside the CDR3, the full variable domain is KAGVTQTPRYLIKTRGQQVTLSCSPISGHRSVSWYQQTPGQGLQFLFEYFSETQRNKGNFPGRFSGRQFSNSRSEMNVSTLELGDSALYLCASSLAGGKGETQYFGPGTRLLVL.

This sequence joins TRBV5-1 and TRBJ2-1; 8 bases are a match to TRBD2. V gave up 4 bases and J gave up 4 bases; unmatched junction bases: 10. CDR1 SGHRS and CDR2 YFSETQ come from the germline V gene. The CDR3 covers 16 residues. This CDR3 is CASSVSGSGEYNEQFF. CDR3 bases: TGCGCCAGCAGCGTGAGTGGTAGCGGGGAGTACAATGAGCAGTTCTTC.

V is TRBV12-3 or TRBV12-4 and J is TRBJ1-2, with D unresolved. Trimming stripped 2 bases from V and 3 bases from J, with 7 bases between. The CDR3 has 13 residues. CDR3 DNA sequence: TGTGCCAGCAGTTTACTAGTAGACTATGGCTACACCTTC. Translating it yields CASSLLVDYGYTF.

This sequence joins TRBV27 and TRBJ1-2; D uncertain. Trimming pared 2 bases from V and 2 bases from J, leaving 9 bases between. Germline V gene lookup returns CDR1 MNHEY and CDR2 SMNVEV (reference sequence). This CDR3 region has 14 residues. The CDR3 DNA sequence: TGTGCCAGCAGTTTAGGAGATACCAACTATGGCTACACCTTC. Its protein product is CASSLGDTNYGYTF.

The genes are TRBV6-6 and TRBJ2-2, with a possible D match to TRBD2 (6 bases). Germline V CDR1 and CDR2: MNHNY, SVGAGI (reference sequence). The CDR3 has 12 amino acids. This CDR3 is CSTGRNTGELFF. In nucleotides, the CDR3 is TGTTCTACCGGGAGGAACACCGGGGAGCTGTTTTTT.